The rows below give T cell receptor beta chains drawn from one sample of a study of blood T cell repertoires in COVID-19. Clones were read by immunoSEQ multiplex PCR, and TCRdb kept only the in-frame ones, dropping some. This sample has hundreds of thousands of clones, with 70% to 90% found just once. Input material: PBMCs or T cells enriched from blood (not recorded which). The source of these receptors is a man in his thirties or forties who had recovered from COVID-19. Each CDR3 is given with its conserved first and last residue. A D gene is named only where the DNA matches it firmly. Some rows mark clone size as missing; the rest say once, few, many or name a class of expanded clone.

D: .; size: .; V: TRBV5-4; J: TRBJ2-5; DNA: TGTGCCAGCAGCCAACCCCAGGGGACGGAGACCCAGTACTTC; CDR3: CASSQPQGTETQYF
D: TRBD1; size: .; V: TRBV6-6; J: TRBJ1-2; DNA: TGTGCCAGCAGTTCCCTAACAGGGGTTAACTATGGCTACACCTTC; CDR3: CASSSLTGVNYGYTF
D: .; size: .; V: TRBV29-1; J: TRBJ2-5; DNA: TGCAGCGTACGAGCGGTAGCCCACCAAGAGACCCAGTACTTC; CDR3: CSVRAVAHQETQYF
D: .; size: .; V: TRBV6-5; J: TRBJ2-5; DNA: TGTGCCAGCAGTTCGGACACCACTCAAGAGACCCAGTACTTC; CDR3: CASSSDTTQETQYF
D: .; size: .; V: TRBV5-6; J: TRBJ1-4; DNA: TGTGCCAGCAGCGCCTTGCGAGAAAAACTGTTTTTT; CDR3: CASSALREKLFF
D: .; size: .; V: TRBV3-1/TRBV3-2; J: TRBJ2-3; DNA: TGTGCCAGCAGCCAAGATCTCGCAGATACGCAGTATTTT; CDR3: CASSQDLADTQYF
D: .; size: .; V: TRBV2; J: TRBJ1-1; DNA: TGTGCCAGCAGGGCGGGTTCTGAAGCTTTCTTT; CDR3: CASRAGSEAFF
D: .; size: few; V: TRBV11-2; J: TRBJ2-7; DNA: TGTGCCAGCAGCATGACACCAACCTACGAGCAGTACTTC; CDR3: CASSMTPTYEQYF
D: .; size: .; V: TRBV18; J: TRBJ2-3; DNA: TGTGCCAGCTCGCCGACAGAGAACCCAGATACGCAGTATTTT; CDR3: CASSPTENPDTQYF
D: .; size: .; V: TRBV25-1; J: TRBJ1-6; DNA: TGTGCCAGCAAGCCGCAGGGGAGCTCCTATAATTCACCCCTCCACTTT; CDR3: CASKPQGSSYNSPLHF
D: .; size: .; V: TRBV20-1; J: TRBJ1-5; DNA: TGCAGTGCTAGAGACGATCAGCCCCAGCATTTT; CDR3: CSARDDQPQHF
D: .; size: .; V: TRBV29-1; J: TRBJ1-2; DNA: TGCAGCGTTGACCTGGACAGACCCTATGGCTACACCTTC; CDR3: CSVDLDRPYGYTF
D: .; size: once; V: TRBV15; J: TRBJ2-7; DNA: TGTGCCACCAGCAGAGGACAGACCTACTACGAGCAGTACTTC; CDR3: CATSRGQTYYEQYF
D: .; size: .; V: TRBV4-2; J: TRBJ2-7; DNA: TGTGCCAGCAGCCAAGGAAAAAGCGGCTTCTACGAGCAGTACTTC; CDR3: CASSQGKSGFYEQYF
D: TRBD1; size: few; V: TRBV24-1; J: TRBJ2-7; DNA: TGTGCCACCAGTGACTCCCCGGGACAGGGTACCTACGAGCAGTACTTC; CDR3: CATSDSPGQGTYEQYF
D: .; size: .; V: TRBV10-1; J: TRBJ1-1; DNA: TGCGCCAGCAGTGACGGACACCTGATGAACACTGAAGCTTTCTTT; CDR3: CASSDGHLMNTEAFF
D: .; size: .; V: TRBV13; J: TRBJ1-4; DNA: TGTGCCAGCAGCTTAGGCCGGTCCAGGGCTGGAGAAAAACTGTTTTTT; CDR3: CASSLGRSRAGEKLFF
D: .; size: once; V: TRBV7-9; J: TRBJ1-2; DNA: TGTGCCAGCAGCTTAGCGTCAAACTATGGCTACACCTTC; CDR3: CASSLASNYGYTF
D: TRBD2; size: .; V: TRBV9; J: TRBJ2-1; DNA: TGTGCCAGCAGCGGACTAGCGGGGAGCGGTTACGAGCAGTTCTTC; CDR3: CASSGLAGSGYEQFF
D: TRBD1; size: few; V: TRBV27; J: TRBJ2-1; DNA: TGTGCCAGCAGTCCCCTGGGACAGTTCAATGAGCAGTTCTTC; CDR3: CASSPLGQFNEQFF
D: TRBD2; size: .; V: TRBV10-3; J: TRBJ2-1; DNA: TGTGCCATCAGTGACCTAGCGGGGGGCCACAATGAGCAGTTCTTC; CDR3: CAISDLAGGHNEQFF
D: .; size: .; V: TRBV11-2; J: TRBJ2-7; DNA: TGTGCCAGCAGCTTTACTTCGAGGGCCGAAACCTACGAGCAGTACTTC; CDR3: CASSFTSRAETYEQYF
D: .; size: .; V: TRBV7-2; J: TRBJ1-1; DNA: TGTGCCAGCAGCTTAGCCACGGTGAACACTGAAGCTTTCTTT; CDR3: CASSLATVNTEAFF
D: .; size: .; V: TRBV18; J: TRBJ2-7; DNA: TGTGCCAGCTCACTTTTGCAGGGTGACGAGCAGTACTTC; CDR3: CASSLLQGDEQYF
D: .; size: .; V: TRBV7-7; J: TRBJ2-7; DNA: TGTGCTAGCAGCTTCAGGGTGGGCTACGAGCAGTACTTC; CDR3: CASSFRVGYEQYF
D: .; size: .; V: TRBV7-8; J: TRBJ1-1; DNA: TGTGCCAGCAGCTTAGATCCCGGGGGCACTGAAGCTTTCTTT; CDR3: CASSLDPGGTEAFF
D: .; size: .; V: TRBV6-4; J: TRBJ1-5; DNA: TGTGCCAGCAGTGACTCGACTTCCGGGTCCGGTCAGCCCCAGCATTTT; CDR3: CASSDSTSGSGQPQHF
D: TRBD1; size: .; V: TRBV9; J: TRBJ1-2; DNA: TGTGCCAGCAGCGGACGGACAGGCATTAACTATGGCTACACCTTC; CDR3: CASSGRTGINYGYTF
D: TRBD1; size: .; V: TRBV7-2; J: TRBJ1-2; DNA: TGTGCCAGCAGCTTAGCTTACGTTACAGGGGACTATGGCTACACCTTC; CDR3: CASSLAYVTGDYGYTF
D: TRBD2; size: .; V: TRBV5-4; J: TRBJ2-7; DNA: TGTGCCAGCAGCACCGGGACTAGCGGGGGGGCCCCCTACGAGCAGTACTTC; CDR3: CASSTGTSGGAPYEQYF
D: .; size: .; V: TRBV13; J: TRBJ1-2; DNA: TGTGCCAGCAGCCAAGGGACTAAGGGCCATGGCTACACCTTC; CDR3: CASSQGTKGHGYTF
D: .; size: once; V: TRBV5-1; J: TRBJ2-7; DNA: TGCGCCAGCAGCTTGGACAGGGCCGCCTACGAGCAGTACTTC; CDR3: CASSLDRAAYEQYF
D: TRBD2; size: .; V: TRBV2; J: TRBJ2-3; DNA: TGTGCCAGCAGCCAGGGACTAGCGGGGGCCCCAGATACGCAGTATTTT; CDR3: CASSQGLAGAPDTQYF
D: .; size: .; V: TRBV5-4; J: TRBJ2-3; DNA: TGTGCCAGCAGCTTAGAGGGGCGGGGTGGAGATACGCAGTATTTT; CDR3: CASSLEGRGGDTQYF
D: TRBD2; size: .; V: TRBV10-3; J: TRBJ2-7; DNA: TGTGCCATCAGTGGGGGAGGGGACGCCTCCTACGAGCAGTACTTC; CDR3: CAISGGGDASYEQYF
D: .; size: once; V: TRBV5-4; J: TRBJ2-7; DNA: TGTGCCAGCAGCTTGTCAAAAACAGGTTCCTACGAGCAGTACTTC; CDR3: CASSLSKTGSYEQYF
D: .; size: once; V: TRBV14; J: TRBJ2-1; DNA: TGTGCCAGCAGCCCTTTGAGGGGGGGCCCTCATGAGCAGTTCTTC; CDR3: CASSPLRGGPHEQFF
D: .; size: .; V: TRBV6-5; J: TRBJ2-5; DNA: TGTGCCAGCATTAACGGGGAGACCCAGTACTTC; CDR3: CASINGETQYF
D: TRBD1; size: .; V: TRBV19; J: TRBJ1-2; DNA: TGTGCCAGTAGTGCCGGGACAGGGTCTGGCTACACCTTC; CDR3: CASSAGTGSGYTF
D: TRBD2; size: .; V: TRBV9; J: TRBJ2-1; DNA: TGTGCCAGCAGCGATGGGACTAGCCGGAATGAGCAGTTCTTC; CDR3: CASSDGTSRNEQFF
D: .; size: .; V: TRBV6-6; J: TRBJ1-5; DNA: TGTGCCAGCAGTTACGGCAGGGCTAGCAATCAGCCCCAGCATTTT; CDR3: CASSYGRASNQPQHF
D: .; size: few; V: TRBV19; J: TRBJ1-2; DNA: TGTGCCAGTAGTCCCCAGGGGAGCGTCAGCTATGGCTACACCTTC; CDR3: CASSPQGSVSYGYTF
D: .; size: .; V: TRBV6-5; J: TRBJ1-6; DNA: TGTGCCAGCACCTCCTTTAGGGGGAACTCACCCCTCCACTTT; CDR3: CASTSFRGNSPLHF
D: TRBD1; size: .; V: TRBV2; J: TRBJ2-7; DNA: TGTGCCAGCAGTCTGGACAGGGCGGGACGTACCGAGCAGTACTTC; CDR3: CASSLDRAGRTEQYF
D: .; size: .; V: TRBV4-2; J: TRBJ1-1; DNA: TGTGCCAGCAGCCCTGACAGATTGGGCACTGAAGCTTTCTTT; CDR3: CASSPDRLGTEAFF
D: TRBD1; size: .; V: TRBV19; J: TRBJ1-1; DNA: TGTGCCAGTAGTATAGATCACAGGGGGAACACTGAAGCTTTCTTT; CDR3: CASSIDHRGNTEAFF
D: .; size: .; V: TRBV7-9; J: TRBJ1-2; DNA: TGTGCCAGCAGCGAACAGGGTCGGTATGGCTACACCTTC; CDR3: CASSEQGRYGYTF
D: TRBD1; size: .; V: TRBV6-2/TRBV6-3; J: TRBJ1-3; DNA: TGTGCCAGCAGCCGGACAGGGCGTATTGACACCATATATTTT; CDR3: CASSRTGRIDTIYF
D: TRBD1; size: many; V: TRBV19; J: TRBJ2-2; DNA: TGTGCCAGTAGGGGGACAGGGGATGTTGGGGAGCTGTTTTTT; CDR3: CASRGTGDVGELFF
D: .; size: .; V: TRBV6-1; J: TRBJ1-5; DNA: TGTGCCAGCAGTGAGGTTACGGGGGGCCTCAATCAGCCCCAGCATTTT; CDR3: CASSEVTGGLNQPQHF
D: TRBD1; size: .; V: TRBV4-3; J: TRBJ2-6; DNA: TGCGCCAGCAGCCAACAGGACAGGGCTGGGGCCAACGTCCTGACTTTC; CDR3: CASSQQDRAGANVLTF
D: TRBD2; size: .; V: TRBV6-6; J: TRBJ2-4; DNA: TGTGCCAGCAGTTACGGACTAGCGGGGGCCAAAAACATTCAGTACTTC; CDR3: CASSYGLAGAKNIQYF
D: .; size: few; V: TRBV5-5; J: TRBJ1-1; DNA: TGTGCCAGCAGTCATGCGACAGCTAACACTGAAGCTTTCTTT; CDR3: CASSHATANTEAFF
D: TRBD1; size: .; V: TRBV5-5; J: TRBJ1-6; DNA: TGTGCCAGCAGCTTGAGGGACAGGGGGTCACCCCTCCACTTT; CDR3: CASSLRDRGSPLHF
D: TRBD1; size: once; V: TRBV18; J: TRBJ1-2; DNA: TGTGCCAGCTCACAGGACAGGGATGGTGGCTATGGCTACACCTTC; CDR3: CASSQDRDGGYGYTF